This TCR beta chain was retrieved from a study of T cells in Graves' hyperthyroidism and ophthalmopathy. Overall study: The authors collected peripheral blood at initial diagnosis, before any treatment.

After removal of 3 bases from V and 8 bases from J, the junction contained 7 bases not matched to a gene. The CDR3 has 14 amino acids. Germline values: CDR1 KGHSH, CDR2 LQKENI. TCR beta CDR3 regions were amplified from RNA. The TCR CDR3 first-round RT-PCR relied on the HTBI primer set. A single record per CDR3 protein comes from TCRdb applying MiXCR to the multiplex PCR reads. The data contain hundreds of thousands of distinct CDR3 sequences, less than 15% of them seen just once; the ten biggest clones take up around 9.6%. Clinical symptoms, serum thyroxine, TRAb, thyroid ultrasound and orbital computed tomography established diagnosis. PBMCs were collected from a roughly 9.7 ml volume of fresh peripheral blood. This clonotype was recorded a few times.

Sequenced sample: blood. The chain uses TRBV18 and TRBJ2-1, with 7 positions matching TRBD2. This clonotype was obtained from a woman younger than 35 with Graves' hyperthyroidism. CDR3 nucleotides: TGTGCCAGCTCACCGGCGGGAGTGGTGGATGAGCAGTTCTTC. Protein: CASSPAGVVDEQFF.